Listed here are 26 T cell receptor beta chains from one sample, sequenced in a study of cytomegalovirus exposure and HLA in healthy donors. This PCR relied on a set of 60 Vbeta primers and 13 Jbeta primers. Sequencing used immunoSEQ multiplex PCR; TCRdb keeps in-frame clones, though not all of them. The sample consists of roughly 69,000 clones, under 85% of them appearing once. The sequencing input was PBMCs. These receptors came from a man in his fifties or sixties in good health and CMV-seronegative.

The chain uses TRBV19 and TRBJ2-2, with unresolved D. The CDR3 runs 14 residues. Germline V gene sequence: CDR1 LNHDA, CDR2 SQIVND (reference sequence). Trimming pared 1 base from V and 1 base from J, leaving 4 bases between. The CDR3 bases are TGTGCCAGTAGTATAGCGGGGAACACCGGGGAGCTGTTTTTT. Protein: CASSIAGNTGELFF.

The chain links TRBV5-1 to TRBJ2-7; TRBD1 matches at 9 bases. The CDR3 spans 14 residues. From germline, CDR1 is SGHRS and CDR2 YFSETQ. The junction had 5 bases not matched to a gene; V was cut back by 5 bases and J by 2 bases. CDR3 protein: CASRLGQGTYEQYF. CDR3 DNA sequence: TGCGCCAGCAGGCTGGGACAGGGAACCTACGAGCAGTACTTC. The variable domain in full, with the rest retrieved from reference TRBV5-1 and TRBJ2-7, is KAGVTQTPRYLIKTRGQQVTLSCSPISGHRSVSWYQQTPGQGLQFLFEYFSETQRNKGNFPGRFSGRQFSNSRSEMNVSTLELGDSALYLCASRLGQGTYEQYFGPGTRLTVT.

In nucleotides, the CDR3 is TGTGCCAGCAGTGAAGCCCCCAAATCCTACGAGCAGTACTTC. Protein sequence: CASSEAPKSYEQYF. This rearrangement joins TRBV6-1 to TRBJ2-7, with D uncertain. Germline V lookup: CDR1 MNHNS, CDR2 SASEGT. This CDR3 region has 14 residues. The V end was cut by 0 bases, the J end by 1 base, with 7 bases between.

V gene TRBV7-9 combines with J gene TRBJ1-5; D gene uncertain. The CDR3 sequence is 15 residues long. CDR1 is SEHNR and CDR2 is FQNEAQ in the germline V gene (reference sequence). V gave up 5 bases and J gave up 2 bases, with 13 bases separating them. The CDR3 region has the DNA TGTGCCAGCAGCCCCCCCTCCGGGGGCAATCAGCCCCAGCATTTT. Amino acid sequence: CASSPPSGGNQPQHF. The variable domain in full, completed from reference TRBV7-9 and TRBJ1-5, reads DTGVSQNPRHKITKRGQNVTFRCDPISEHNRLYWYRQTLGQGPEFLTYFQNEAQLEKSRLLSDRFSAERPKGSFSTLEIQRTEQGDSAMYLCASSPPSGGNQPQHFGDGTRLSIL.

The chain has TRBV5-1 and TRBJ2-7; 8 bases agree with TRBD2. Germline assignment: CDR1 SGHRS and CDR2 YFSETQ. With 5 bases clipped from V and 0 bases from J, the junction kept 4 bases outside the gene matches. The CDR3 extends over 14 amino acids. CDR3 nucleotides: TGCGCCAGCAGGGAGCGGGGGAGCTCCTACGAGCAGTACTTC. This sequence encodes CASRERGSSYEQYF.

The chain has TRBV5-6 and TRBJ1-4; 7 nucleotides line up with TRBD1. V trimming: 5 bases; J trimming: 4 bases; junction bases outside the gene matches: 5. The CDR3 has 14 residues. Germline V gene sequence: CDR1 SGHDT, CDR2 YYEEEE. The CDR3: CASSNQGVNEKLFF. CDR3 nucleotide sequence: TGTGCCAGCAGTAACCAGGGGGTTAATGAAAAACTGTTTTTT.

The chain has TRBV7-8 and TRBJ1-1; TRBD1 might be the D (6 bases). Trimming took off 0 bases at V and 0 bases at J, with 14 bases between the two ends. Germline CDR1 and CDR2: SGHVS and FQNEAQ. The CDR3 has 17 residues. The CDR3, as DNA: TGTGCCAGCAGCTTAGCGAGGGGGTTAGCTCTGAACACTGAAGCTTTCTTT. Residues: CASSLARGLALNTEAFF.

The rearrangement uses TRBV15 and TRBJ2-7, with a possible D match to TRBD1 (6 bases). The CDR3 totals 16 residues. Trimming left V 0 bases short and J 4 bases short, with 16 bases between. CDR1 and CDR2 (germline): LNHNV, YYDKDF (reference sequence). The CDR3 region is CATSRESTGPLYEQYF. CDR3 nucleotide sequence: TGTGCCACCAGCAGAGAGTCTACAGGGCCGCTATACGAGCAGTACTTC.

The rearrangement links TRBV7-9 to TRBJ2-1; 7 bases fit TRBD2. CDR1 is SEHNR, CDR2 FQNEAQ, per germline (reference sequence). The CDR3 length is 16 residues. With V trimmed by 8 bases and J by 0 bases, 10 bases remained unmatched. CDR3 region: CASESNGGSSYNEQFF. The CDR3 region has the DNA TGTGCCAGCGAATCAAACGGGGGGAGCTCCTACAATGAGCAGTTCTTC.

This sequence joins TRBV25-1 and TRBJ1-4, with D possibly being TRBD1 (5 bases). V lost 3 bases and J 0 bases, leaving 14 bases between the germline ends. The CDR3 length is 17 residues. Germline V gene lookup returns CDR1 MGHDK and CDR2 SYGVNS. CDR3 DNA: TGTGCCAGCAGTGACCGACAGACTTTTGCAACTAATGAAAAACTGTTTTTT. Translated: CASSDRQTFATNEKLFF. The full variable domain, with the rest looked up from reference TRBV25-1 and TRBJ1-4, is EADIYQTPRYLVIGTGKKITLECSQTMGHDKMYWYQQDPGMELHLIHYSYGVNSTEKGDLSSESTVSRIRTEHFPLTLESARPSHTSQYLCASSDRQTFATNEKLFFGSGTQLSVL.

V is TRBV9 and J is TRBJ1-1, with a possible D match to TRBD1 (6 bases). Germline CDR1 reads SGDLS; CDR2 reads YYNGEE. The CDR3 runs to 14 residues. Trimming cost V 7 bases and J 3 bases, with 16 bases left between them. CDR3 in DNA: TGTGCCAGCTCCCAGACAGGAATAGACACTGAAGCTTTCTTT. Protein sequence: CASSQTGIDTEAFF.

CDR3 in amino acids: CASIGQAGGTGGEQYF. The CDR3 nucleotides are TGTGCCAGCATAGGACAGGCGGGGGGGACTGGAGGGGAGCAGTACTTC. The rearrangement uses TRBV7-9 and TRBJ2-7; TRBD2 aligns across 9 bases. The J segment lost 7 bases and the V segment lost 7 bases, leaving 17 bases of the junction unmatched. The germline V gene has CDR1 SEHNR and CDR2 FQNEAQ (reference sequence). The CDR3 has 16 residues.

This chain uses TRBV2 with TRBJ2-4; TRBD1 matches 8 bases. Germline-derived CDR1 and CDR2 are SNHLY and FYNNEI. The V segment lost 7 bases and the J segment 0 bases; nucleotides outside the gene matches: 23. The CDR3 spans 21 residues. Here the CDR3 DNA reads TGTGCCAGCACCCTCGGGCCCTCGACAGGGGAACCGATCCTAGCCAAAAACATTCAGTACTTC. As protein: CASTLGPSTGEPILAKNIQYF.

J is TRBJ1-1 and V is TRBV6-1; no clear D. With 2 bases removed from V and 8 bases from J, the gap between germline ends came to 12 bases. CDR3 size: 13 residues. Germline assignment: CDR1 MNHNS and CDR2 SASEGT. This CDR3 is CASSEISLSEAFF. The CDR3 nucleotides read TGTGCCAGCAGTGAAATCTCCCTCTCGGAAGCTTTCTTT.

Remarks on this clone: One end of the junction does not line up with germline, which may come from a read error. Here the CDR3 reads CASSSVGPGDTQYF. As DNA, the CDR3 is TGTGCTAGCAGCTCTGTCGGTCCCGGAGATACGCAGTATTTT. The rearrangement joins TRBV7-7 to TRBJ2-3; D uncertain. The CDR3 contains 14 residues. The germline V gene encodes CDR1 SSHAT and CDR2 FNYEAQ (reference sequence).

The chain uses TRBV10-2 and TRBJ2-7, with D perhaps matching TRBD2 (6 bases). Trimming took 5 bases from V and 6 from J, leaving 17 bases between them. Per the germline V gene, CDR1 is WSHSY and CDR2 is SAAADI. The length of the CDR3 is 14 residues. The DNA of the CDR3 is TGCGCCAGCAGTCTTCCTTTGACTAGACGCGAGCAGTACTTC. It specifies CASSLPLTRREQYF.

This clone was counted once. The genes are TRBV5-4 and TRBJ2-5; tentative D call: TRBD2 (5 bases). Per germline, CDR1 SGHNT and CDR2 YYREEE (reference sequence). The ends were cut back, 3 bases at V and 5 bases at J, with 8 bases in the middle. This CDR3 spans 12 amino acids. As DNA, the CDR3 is TGTGCCAGCAGCTCCCCGGGGGAGACCCAGTACTTC. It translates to CASSSPGETQYF.

CDR3 sequence (DNA): TGTGCCAGCAGCAAGGGACAGGGGGGAAGCGAGACCCAGTACTTC. Amino acid sequence: CASSKGQGGSETQYF. This chain links TRBV7-3 with TRBJ2-5; 11 bases map to TRBD1. The CDR3 is 15 amino acids. Germline CDR1 SGHTA, CDR2 FQGTGA. V lost 5 bases to trimming and J lost 5 bases; unmatched junction nucleotides: 7.

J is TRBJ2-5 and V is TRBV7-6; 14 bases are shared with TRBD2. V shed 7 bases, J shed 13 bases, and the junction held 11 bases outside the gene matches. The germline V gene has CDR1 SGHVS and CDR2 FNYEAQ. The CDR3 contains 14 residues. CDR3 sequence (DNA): TGTGCCAGCACCACTAGACTAGCGGGGGGGGTGGGGTACTTC. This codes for CASTTRLAGGVGYF.

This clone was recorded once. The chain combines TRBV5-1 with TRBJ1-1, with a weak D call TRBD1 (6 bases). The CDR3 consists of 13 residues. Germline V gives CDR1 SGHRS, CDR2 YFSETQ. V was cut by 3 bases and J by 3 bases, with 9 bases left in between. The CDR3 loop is CASSSWTDTEAFF. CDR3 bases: TGCGCCAGCAGCTCCTGGACAGACACTGAAGCTTTCTTT.

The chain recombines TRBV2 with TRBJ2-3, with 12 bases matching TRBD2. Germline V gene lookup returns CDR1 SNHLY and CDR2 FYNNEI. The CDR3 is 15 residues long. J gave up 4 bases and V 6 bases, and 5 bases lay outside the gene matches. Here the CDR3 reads CASRKTSGGADTQYF. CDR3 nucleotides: TGTGCCAGCAGGAAGACTAGCGGGGGCGCAGATACGCAGTATTTT.

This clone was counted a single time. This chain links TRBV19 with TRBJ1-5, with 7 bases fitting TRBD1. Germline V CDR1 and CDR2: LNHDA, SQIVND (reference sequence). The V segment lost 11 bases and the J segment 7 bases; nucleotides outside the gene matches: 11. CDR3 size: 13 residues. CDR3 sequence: CAGSEIQGQPQHF. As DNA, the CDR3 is TGTGCCGGTTCCGAAATACAGGGGCAGCCCCAGCATTTT. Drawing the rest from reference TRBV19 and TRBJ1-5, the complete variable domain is DGGITQSPKYLFRKEGQNVTLSCEQNLNHDAMYWYRQDPGQGLRLIYYSQIVNDFQKGDIAEGYSVSREKKESFPLTVTSAQKNPTAFYLCAGSEIQGQPQHFGDGTRLSIL.

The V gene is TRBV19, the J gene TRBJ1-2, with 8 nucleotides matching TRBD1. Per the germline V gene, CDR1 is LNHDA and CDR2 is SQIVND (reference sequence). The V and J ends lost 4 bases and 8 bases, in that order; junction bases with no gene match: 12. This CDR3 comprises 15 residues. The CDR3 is CASSTLPGQVGGYTF. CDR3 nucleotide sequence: TGTGCCAGTAGTACATTACCGGGACAGGTGGGGGGCTACACCTTC.

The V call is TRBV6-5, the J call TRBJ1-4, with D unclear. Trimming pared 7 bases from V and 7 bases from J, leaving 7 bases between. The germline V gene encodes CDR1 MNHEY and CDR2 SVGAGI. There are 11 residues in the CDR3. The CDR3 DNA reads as TGTGCCAGCAAAGCACTTGAAAAACTGTTTTTT. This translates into CASKALEKLFF.

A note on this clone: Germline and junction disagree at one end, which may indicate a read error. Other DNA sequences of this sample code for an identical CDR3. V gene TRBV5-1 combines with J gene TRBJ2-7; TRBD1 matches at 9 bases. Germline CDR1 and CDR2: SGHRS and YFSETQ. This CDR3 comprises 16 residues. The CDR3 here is CASSLPTGTGPYEQYF. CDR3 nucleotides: TGCGCCAGCAGCTTACCGACCGGGACAGGGCCCTATGAGCAGTACTTC.

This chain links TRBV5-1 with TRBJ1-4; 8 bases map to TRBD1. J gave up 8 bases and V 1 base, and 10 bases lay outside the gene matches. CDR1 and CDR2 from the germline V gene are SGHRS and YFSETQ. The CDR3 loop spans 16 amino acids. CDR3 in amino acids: CASSLTGQGLGEKLFF. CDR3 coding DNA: TGCGCCAGCAGCTTGACCGGACAGGGACTGGGAGAAAAACTGTTTTTT. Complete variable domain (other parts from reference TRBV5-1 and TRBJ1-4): KAGVTQTPRYLIKTRGQQVTLSCSPISGHRSVSWYQQTPGQGLQFLFEYFSETQRNKGNFPGRFSGRQFSNSRSEMNVSTLELGDSALYLCASSLTGQGLGEKLFFGSGTQLSVL.